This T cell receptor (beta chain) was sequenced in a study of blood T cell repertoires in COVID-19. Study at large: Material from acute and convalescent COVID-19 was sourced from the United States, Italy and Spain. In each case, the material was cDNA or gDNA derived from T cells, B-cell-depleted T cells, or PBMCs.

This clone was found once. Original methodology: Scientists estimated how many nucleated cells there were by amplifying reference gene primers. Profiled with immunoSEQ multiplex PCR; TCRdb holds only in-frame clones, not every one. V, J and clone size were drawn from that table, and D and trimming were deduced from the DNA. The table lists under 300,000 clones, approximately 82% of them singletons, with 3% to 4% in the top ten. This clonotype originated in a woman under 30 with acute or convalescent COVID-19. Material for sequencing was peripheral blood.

The DNA for the CDR3 is TGTGCCAGCAGCCCACAAGACACATCTAGCACAGATACGCAGTATTTT. This encodes CASSPQDTSSTDTQYF. The J gene is TRBJ2-3, the V gene TRBV14, with D uncertain. The V and J ends lost 4 bases and 0 bases respectively, with 14 bases between them. Germline V gives CDR1 SGHDN, CDR2 FVKESK. The CDR3 loop spans 16 amino acids.